This entry concerns a single TCR beta chain. The sample's time point: pretreatment peripheral blood. The data were taken from a study of PD-L1 blockade in urothelial cancer. Study in general: Atezolizumab, begun by patients in about 2014, was given at 1,200 mg intravenously every 3 weeks. About 90% of the roughly 29 patients were men who had bladder-origin urothelial cancer. Median T cell yield per blood sample was 110,000 to 150,000 cells.

Generated by immunoSEQ multiplex PCR, the TCRdb table keeps only in-frame clones and is missing some. The repertoire has about 33,000 clones, roughly 84% of them found once; the top ten carry less than 20%. The CDR3 runs to 16 residues. Here the sequenced sample was PBMCs, taken around atezolizumab (anti-PD-L1) treatment. This sequence originates from a man aged 55 to 70 with urothelial cancer. This chain uses TRBV21-1 with TRBJ2-7; TRBD1, the D gene given by the table, was not confirmed from the DNA. TRBV21-1 is labeled a pseudogene. CDR3 in DNA: TGTGCCAGCAAAACCCCCTCGTACAGGTATTTCTACGAGCAGTACTTC. Translated, it gives CASKTPSYRYFYEQYF.